What follows describes a single T cell receptor (beta chain). This sample is drawn from a study of OX40 agonist ivuxolimab in advanced cancers. Across the study: From about 23 to 85 years was the age range, with a mean of around 60 years, and approximately 84% were male. Past anti-PD-1, anti-PD-L1 or anti-CTLA-4 therapy was accepted, and approximately 40% had received some.

Clones were sequenced by immunoSEQ multiplex PCR, and TCRdb holds only the in-frame ones, with some missing. Of about 30,000 clones listed, approximately 85% are singletons. J lost 4 bases, V lost 8 bases, and 10 bases had no gene match. This CDR3 contains 15 residues. CDR1 and CDR2 from the germline V gene are LNHDA and SQIVND (reference sequence). This clonotype originated in an adult with an advanced solid tumor such as melanoma, head and neck, liver or kidney cancer. The specimen comprised CD4+ or CD8+ T cells sorted from blood, sampled in a trial of the OX40 agonist ivuxolimab. The rearrangement joins TRBV19 to TRBJ2-1; TRBD2 agrees at 8 bases. CDR3 loop: CASSNAGGGYNEQFF. The CDR3 nucleotides read TGTGCCAGTTCTAACGCGGGGGGTGGGTACAATGAGCAGTTCTTC.